The rows below give T cell receptor beta chains drawn from one sample of a study of T cell changes during pregnancy in multiple sclerosis. This table comes from immunoSEQ multiplex PCR, and its TCRdb copy is limited to in-frame clones, with some not included. In the table there are approximately 92,000 clones, approximately 94% of which are singletons. Sequenced here: peripheral blood, sampled after pregnancy. All receptors derive from a female donor with multiple sclerosis, enrolled in a pregnancy study. Both conserved end residues are part of each CDR3.

CDR3	V	J
CASSLLTPGETQYF	TRBV5-4	TRBJ2-5
CASSLQKTGELFF	TRBV5-1	TRBJ2-2
CASSMGGLAGETQYF	TRBV19	TRBJ2-5
CASSVGLAGPTDTQYF	TRBV9	TRBJ2-3
CASSVYSRGQGAGYTF	TRBV9	TRBJ1-2
CASSLATGPQTEAFF	TRBV5-5	TRBJ1-1
CASSSPDRPQDQPQHF	TRBV5-5	TRBJ1-5
CSVESPLRGEAFF	TRBV29-1	TRBJ1-1
CATRDRSNYGYTF	TRBV6-5	TRBJ1-2
CATSRERSSYEQYF	TRBV15	TRBJ2-7
CASSPETVSSNTEAFF	TRBV18	TRBJ1-1
CASSETGTSGTGELFF	TRBV2	TRBJ2-2
CASVSRRAGNTIYF	TRBV19	TRBJ1-3
CASKQGHYGYTF	TRBV28	TRBJ1-2
CASSITAENTEAFF	TRBV19	TRBJ1-1
CASSVAERQPQHF	TRBV9	TRBJ1-5
CASSRRLAGSTDTQYF	TRBV14	TRBJ2-3
CASSLGGNEQFF	TRBV5-4	TRBJ2-1
CASSPGGLGEKLFF	TRBV27	TRBJ1-4
CSVEIQGLNTEAFF	TRBV29-1	TRBJ1-1
CASSFSLSFGELFF	TRBV7-9	TRBJ2-2
CATGQGGLANEKLFF	TRBV2	TRBJ1-4
CASSQFVGGQGTFYGYTF	TRBV4-1	TRBJ1-2
CAVRGSRNYEQYF	TRBV27	TRBJ2-7
CASSLEANTGELFF	TRBV27	TRBJ2-2
CASRTTSGSYNEQFF	TRBV6-1	TRBJ2-1
CASSKRKLSLAGLNEQFF	TRBV11-1	TRBJ2-1
CSGRDRGTYEQYF	TRBV29-1	TRBJ2-7
CASSYFRGSSSYEQYF	TRBV6-5	TRBJ2-7
CASTPGNTEAFF	TRBV19	TRBJ1-1
CASTEIAGDYEQYF	TRBV5-6	TRBJ2-7
CASSSQGAAGNTIYF	TRBV7-6	TRBJ1-3
CASSLDPRGNTEAFF	TRBV7-6	TRBJ1-1
CASSPRQGSSYNEQFF	TRBV7-9	TRBJ2-1
CASRGGGSSYNEQFF	TRBV6-6	TRBJ2-1
CASSVGGYQNTGELFF	TRBV9	TRBJ2-2
CASRAGQGRGYTF	TRBV5-1	TRBJ1-2
CASSFTWTGRHEQFF	TRBV11-2	TRBJ2-1
CASSSQNTGELFF	TRBV4-1	TRBJ2-2
CVGEGTGELFF	TRBV7-2	TRBJ2-2
CASSRTGGNNQPQHF	TRBV7-9	TRBJ1-5
CASSPGLAVYEQYF	TRBV18	TRBJ2-7
CASSFPGVPMSGYTF	TRBV7-9	TRBJ1-2
CASSHIAGGGETQYF	TRBV6-5	TRBJ2-5
CASSGPLRTINNEQFF	TRBV7-6	TRBJ2-1
CASSFYAGAYEQYF	TRBV5-1	TRBJ2-7
CASSHRGRYNEQFF	TRBV11-1	TRBJ2-1
CASLSPGNTIYF	TRBV28	TRBJ1-3
CASSQVAGGGGEQFF	TRBV4-2	TRBJ2-1
CAIRSSGGRTEAFF	TRBV10-3	TRBJ1-1
CSARQGARNTEAFF	TRBV29-1	TRBJ1-1
CAISESERQGAPGANVLTF	TRBV10-3	TRBJ2-6
CSAGGGASYEQYF	TRBV29-1	TRBJ2-7